This note documents a single T cell receptor beta chain sequence. This CDR3 comprises 15 residues. Germline CDR1 and CDR2: SGHDT and YYEEEE. Losses at the gene ends were 3 bases for V and 4 bases for J; bases not matched to a gene: 9. This sample stems from a study of cytomegalovirus exposure and HLA in healthy donors. The PCR used 60 Vbeta and 13 Jbeta primers. Sequencing used immunoSEQ multiplex PCR; TCRdb keeps in-frame clones, though not all of them. Of approximately 110,000 clones listed, approximately 70% are singletons. The TCR originated in a man between 40 and 49 years old in good health and CMV-seropositive. This chain links TRBV5-6 with TRBJ1-2; 7 positions match TRBD1. Specimen: PBMCs. In nucleotides, the CDR3 is TGTGCCAGCAGCTCTGACAGGGAGTGGGGCTATGGCTACACCTTC. Its translation is CASSSDREWGYGYTF.